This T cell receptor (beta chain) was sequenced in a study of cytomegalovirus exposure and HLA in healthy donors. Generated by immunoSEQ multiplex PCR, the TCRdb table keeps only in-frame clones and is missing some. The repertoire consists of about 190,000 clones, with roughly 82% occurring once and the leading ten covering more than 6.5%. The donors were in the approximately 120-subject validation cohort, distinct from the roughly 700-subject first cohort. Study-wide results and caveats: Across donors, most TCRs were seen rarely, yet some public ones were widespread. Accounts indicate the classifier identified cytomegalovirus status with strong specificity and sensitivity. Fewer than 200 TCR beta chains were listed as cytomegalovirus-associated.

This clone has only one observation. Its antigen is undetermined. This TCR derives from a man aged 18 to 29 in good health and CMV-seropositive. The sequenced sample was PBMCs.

The CDR3 DNA follows: TGTGCCAGCAGCTTAGGACTAGCGAACACAGATACGCAGTATTTT. Translated: CASSLGLANTDTQYF. The J gene is TRBJ2-3, the V gene TRBV7-9, with 8 positions matching TRBD2. With V trimmed by 1 base and J by 2 bases, 2 bases remained unmatched. Germline values: CDR1 SEHNR, CDR2 FQNEAQ (reference sequence). The CDR3 consists of 15 residues.